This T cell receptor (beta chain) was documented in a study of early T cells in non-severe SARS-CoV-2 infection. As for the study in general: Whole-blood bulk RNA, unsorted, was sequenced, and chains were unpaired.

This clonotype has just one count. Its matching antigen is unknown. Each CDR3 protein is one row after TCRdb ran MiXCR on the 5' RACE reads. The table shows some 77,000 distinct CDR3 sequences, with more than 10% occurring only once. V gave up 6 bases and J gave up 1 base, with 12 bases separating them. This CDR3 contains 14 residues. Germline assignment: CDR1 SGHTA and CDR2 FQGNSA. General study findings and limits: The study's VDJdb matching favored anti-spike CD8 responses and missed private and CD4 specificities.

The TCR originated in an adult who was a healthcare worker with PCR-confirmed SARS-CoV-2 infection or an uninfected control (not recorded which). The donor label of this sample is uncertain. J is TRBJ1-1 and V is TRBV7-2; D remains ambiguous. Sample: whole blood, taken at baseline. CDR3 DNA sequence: TGTGCCAGCAGGGCGCCCGGCTCGAACACTGAAGCTTTCTTT. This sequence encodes CASRAPGSNTEAFF. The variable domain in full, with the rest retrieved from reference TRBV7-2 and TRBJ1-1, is GAGVSQSPSNKVTEKGKDVELRCDPISGHTALYWYRQSLGQGLEFLIYFQGNSAPDKSGLPSDRFSAERTGGSVSTLTIQRTQQEDSAVYLCASRAPGSNTEAFFGQGTRLTVV.